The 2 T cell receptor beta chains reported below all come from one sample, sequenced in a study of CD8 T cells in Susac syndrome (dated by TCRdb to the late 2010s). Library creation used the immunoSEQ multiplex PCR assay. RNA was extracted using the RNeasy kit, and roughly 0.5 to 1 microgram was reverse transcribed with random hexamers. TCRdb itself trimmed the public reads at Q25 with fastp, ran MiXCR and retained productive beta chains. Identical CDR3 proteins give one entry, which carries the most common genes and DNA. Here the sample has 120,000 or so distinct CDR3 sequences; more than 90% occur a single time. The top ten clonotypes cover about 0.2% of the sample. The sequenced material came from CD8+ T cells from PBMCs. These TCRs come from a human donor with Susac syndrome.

This CDR3 reads CATQAGGPYNEQFF. In DNA, the CDR3 is TGTGCCACCCAAGCGGGAGGGCCCTACAATGAGCAGTTCTTC. The V call is TRBV24-1, the J call TRBJ2-1; 10 bases match TRBD2. The CDR3 covers 14 residues. CDR1 is KGHDR and CDR2 is SFDVKD in the germline V gene. The junction had 3 bases not matched to a gene; V was cut back by 9 bases and J by 2 bases.

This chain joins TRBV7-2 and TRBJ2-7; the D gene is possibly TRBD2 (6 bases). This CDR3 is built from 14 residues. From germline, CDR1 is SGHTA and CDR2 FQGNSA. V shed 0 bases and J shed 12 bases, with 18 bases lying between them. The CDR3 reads CASSLALLAPWAYF. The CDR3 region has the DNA TGTGCCAGCAGCTTAGCGCTCCTAGCGCCCTGGGCGTACTTC.